These 18 T cell receptor beta chains came from one sample sequenced in a study of PD-1 blockade in classical Hodgkin lymphoma (dated by TCRdb to 2020 to 2022). The method was the immunoSEQ multiplex PCR assay. TCRdb carries this immuneACCESS record with in-frame sequences only. Its versions omit some clonotypes, under half of them owing to an unresolved V gene in the studies checked, with the rest unexplained. Recorded for this sample are about 21,000 clones; less than 90% of them occurred a single time. The ten largest make up about 5% of the sample. According to the study, the label for this sample's time point signals: cycle 4 day 1 (C4D1), after less than seven weeks of nivolumab. All trial patients had relapsed after autologous stem cell transplantation, with cohorts A, B and C differing in prior brentuximab vedotin exposure. Magnetic negative selection with a Miltenyi CD8+ T cell isolation kit was used to purify CD8+ T cells from thawed PBMCs.

The sequences come from CD8+ T cells from blood, collected before the fourth cycle of nivolumab. The receptors were sampled from a human donor with classical Hodgkin lymphoma.

The chain is built from TRBV7-2 and TRBJ2-7; D possibly corresponds to TRBD1 (6 bases). Between the trimmed V and J ends, which lost 0 bases and 1 base, there was a span of 13 bases. The germline CDR1 and CDR2 sequences are SGHTA and FQGNSA. This CDR3 spans 16 amino acids. The CDR3 is CASSLAGQGISYEQYF. The CDR3 nucleotides read TGTGCCAGCAGCTTAGCAGGGCAGGGGATTTCCTACGAGCAGTACTTC.

This clone showed up just once. V and J are TRBV18 and TRBJ1-2, with D possibly being TRBD1 (6 bases). Trimming removed 1 base from V and 6 bases from J, with 12 bases in between. From germline, CDR1 is KGHSH and CDR2 LQKENI. This CDR3 has 14 amino acids. The DNA for the CDR3 is TGTGCCAGCTCACCACAGGGGGGAAGAAATGGCTACACCTTC. Its protein product is CASSPQGGRNGYTF.

The V gene is TRBV5-4, the J gene TRBJ2-3; possibly TRBD1 for D (6 bases). Deletions cut 4 bases from V and 4 bases from J, with 10 bases between. Germline V gene sequence: CDR1 SGHNT, CDR2 YYREEE (reference sequence). The CDR3 covers 13 residues. The CDR3 DNA is TGTGCCAGCAGCACGGACAGTTCAGATACGCAGTATTTT. As protein: CASSTDSSDTQYF.

The CDR3 nucleotides are TGTGGTGTCCGGACTAGCACCGGGGAGCTGTTTTTT. It yields the protein CGVRTSTGELFF. The chain has TRBV7-8 and TRBJ2-2; 7 bases agree with TRBD2. The germline CDR1 and CDR2 sequences are SGHVS and FQNEAQ. The CDR3 has 12 amino acids.

V is TRBV10-2 and J is TRBJ2-3, with 8 bases lining up with TRBD2. The V gene's germline CDR1 is WSHSY and CDR2 SAAADI. Unmatched junction bases numbered 11, after V lost 0 bases and J lost 3 bases. This CDR3 spans 18 amino acids. CDR3 bases: TGCGCCAGCAGTGAGTCGAAGTCCAGCGGGAGAACAACAGATACGCAGTATTTT. It specifies CASSESKSSGRTTDTQYF.

V and J are TRBV10-2 and TRBJ2-7; weak D call: TRBD1 (6 bases). The ends were cut back, 6 bases at V and 2 bases at J, with 11 bases in the middle. The germline V gene has CDR1 WSHSY and CDR2 SAAADI. This CDR3 contains 13 residues. The CDR3 is CASSPDSTYEQYF. The CDR3 coding sequence is TGCGCCAGCAGCCCGGACAGTACCTACGAGCAGTACTTC.

This clone has a single count. The J gene is TRBJ1-1, the V gene TRBV5-4; D uncertain. Germline V CDR1 and CDR2: SGHNT, YYREEE (reference sequence). This CDR3 has 14 residues. Trimming removed 0 bases at V and 4 bases at J, with 10 bases between. The DNA of the CDR3 is TGTGCCAGCAGCTTGGATCGGGTCAGCACTGAAGCTTTCTTT. Its translation: CASSLDRVSTEAFF.

The genes are TRBV15 and TRBJ1-5, with D maybe TRBD1 (6 bases). Trimming left V 8 bases short and J 5 bases short, with 16 bases between. The CDR3 has 14 residues. The germline gives CDR1 LNHNV, CDR2 YYDKDF (reference sequence). CDR3 sequence reads: CATGGDTNDQPQHF. The CDR3 DNA sequence: TGTGCCACCGGGGGGGACACCAACGATCAGCCCCAGCATTTT. Based on the CDR3 plus reference TRBV15 and TRBJ1-5, the full variable domain is DAMVIQNPRYQVTQFGKPVTLSCSQTLNHNVMYWYQQKSSQAPKLLFHYYDKDFNNEADTPDNFQSRRPNTSFCFLDIRSPGLGDTAMYLCATGGDTNDQPQHFGDGTRLSIL.

This chain connects TRBV2 to TRBJ1-4; the D gene is possibly TRBD1 (6 bases). Looked up from germline, CDR1 is SNHLY and CDR2 is FYNNEI. The CDR3 is 15 amino acids. V gave up 8 bases and J gave up 5 bases, with 18 bases separating them. Written as DNA, the CDR3 is TGTGCCAGCTGGGGGGGCGCGGGGATCAATGAAAAACTGTTTTTT. It encodes CASWGGAGINEKLFF. Looking up the rest from reference TRBV2 and TRBJ1-4 gives the full variable domain: EPEVTQTPSHQVTQMGQEVILRCVPISNHLYFYWYRQILGQKVEFLVSFYNNEISEKSEIFDDQFSVERPDGSNFTLKIRSTKLEDSAMYFCASWGGAGINEKLFFGSGTQLSVL.

The rearrangement joins TRBV5-1 to TRBJ1-1; D may be TRBD1 (5 bases). Germline V gene sequence: CDR1 SGHRS, CDR2 YFSETQ. CDR3 length equals 14 residues. V lost 4 bases, J lost 1 base, and 11 bases lay in between. The CDR3 is CASSRDVGNTEAFF. CDR3 sequence (DNA): TGCGCCAGCAGCCGGGACGTTGGGAACACTGAAGCTTTCTTT.

This rearrangement joins TRBV5-1 to TRBJ2-1; D unclear. The CDR3 consists of 13 residues. CDR1 and CDR2 from the germline V gene are SGHRS and YFSETQ. V lost 3 bases to trimming and J lost 9 bases, with 13 bases between them. Here the CDR3 DNA reads TGCGCCAGCAGCTCTGGCCGGTCTCTTGAGCAGTTCTTC. Residues: CASSSGRSLEQFF.

The chain uses TRBV20-1 and TRBJ1-1; D remains ambiguous. Trimming left V 4 bases short and J 3 bases short, with 6 bases between. The length of the CDR3 is 11 residues. Germline loops: CDR1 DFQATT, CDR2 SNEGSKA (reference sequence). This CDR3 is CSATDYTEAFF. CDR3 DNA: TGCAGTGCTACCGACTACACTGAAGCTTTCTTT.

This chain connects TRBV10-2 to TRBJ1-3; perhaps TRBD1 as D (6 bases). CDR1 and CDR2 from the germline V gene are WSHSY and SAAADI. This CDR3 contains 16 residues. V was pared by 4 bases and J by 4 bases, with 17 bases between. The CDR3 protein is CASSASGVTVGNTIYF. CDR3 nucleotides: TGCGCCAGCAGTGCCTCAGGGGTGACAGTGGGAAACACCATATATTTT.

The chain combines TRBV6-5 with TRBJ1-1, with D maybe TRBD1 (6 bases). The CDR3 spans 13 residues. The V end lost 7 bases, the J end lost 5 bases, and 14 bases lay between the germline ends. The germline V gene encodes CDR1 MNHEY and CDR2 SVGAGI. CDR3 coding DNA: TGTGCCAGCACCCCGGGGGGCTGGACTGAAGCTTTCTTT. It yields the protein CASTPGGWTEAFF.

This sequence joins TRBV4-2 and TRBJ2-5, with D tentatively TRBD2 (6 bases). The CDR3 sequence is 14 residues long. The V end was cut by 0 bases, the J end by 11 bases, with 16 bases between. CDR1 LGHNA and CDR2 YNFKEQ come from the germline V gene. CDR3 nucleotide sequence: TGTGCCAGCAGCCAAGATCCGGGGCCTCGGGAGCAGTACTTC. Protein: CASSQDPGPREQYF.

The V gene is TRBV30, the J gene TRBJ2-3, with TRBD2 matching 10 bases. V dropped 4 bases and J dropped 5; count of bases not matched to a gene: 3. There are 13 residues in the CDR3. Per the germline V gene, CDR1 is GTSNPN and CDR2 is SVGIG (reference sequence). The CDR3 loop is CAWTSGSEDTQYF. DNA of the CDR3: TGTGCCTGGACTAGCGGGAGCGAAGATACGCAGTATTTT.

This clone has just a few counts. The chain employs TRBV27 and TRBJ1-1; D is perhaps TRBD1 (5 bases). CDR1 and CDR2 from the germline V gene are MNHEY and SMNVEV (reference sequence). Trimming removed 8 bases from V and 2 bases from J, with 12 bases in between. The CDR3 is 13 residues long. The CDR3: CASQAGGNTEAFF. CDR3 DNA sequence: TGTGCCAGCCAGGCGGGGGGTAACACTGAAGCTTTCTTT.

The chain's CDR3 is CASSLGLGGQGQETQYF. The CDR3 bases are TGTGCCAGCAGCTTAGGCCTGGGGGGACAGGGCCAGGAGACCCAGTACTTC. The chain joins TRBV11-2 to TRBJ2-5; 9 nucleotides match TRBD1. This CDR3 has 17 residues. The junction had 11 bases not matched to a gene; V was cut back by 1 base and J by 5 bases. The V gene's germline CDR1 is SGHAT and CDR2 FQNNGV.